The 2 T cell receptor beta chains given below trace back to one sample, sequenced in a study of blood T cells in healthy people across ages. The second PCR ran about 6 to 12 cycles with a sample-barcoded 5' primer and J-beta primers. MiXCR, run by TCRdb on the 5' RACE reads, gives a single entry per CDR3 protein. The sample lists about 1,600,000 distinct CDR3 sequences; around 39% were seen once. Sequencing was carried out using blood. These receptors were obtained from a woman younger than 35 in good health.

This clonotype was counted ten times or more. This sequence joins TRBV18 and TRBJ2-5, with D unresolved. Trimming took off 8 bases at V and 2 bases at J, with 12 bases between the two ends. The CDR3 is 13 amino acids. Germline V gives CDR1 KGHSH, CDR2 LQKENI. The DNA of the CDR3 is TGTGCCAGCAGCCCTCCGAATCAAGAGACCCAGTACTTC. Translating gives CASSPPNQETQYF.

This clonotype has more than one count but fewer than ten. This sequence joins TRBV25-1 and TRBJ1-4; tentative D call: TRBD1 (5 bases). This CDR3 comprises 15 residues. Germline V gives CDR1 MGHDK, CDR2 SYGVNS. The V and J ends lost 2 bases and 0 bases respectively, with 7 bases between them. CDR3 sequence (DNA): TGTGCCAGCAGTGAAGGGGCGGCAACTAATGAAAAACTGTTTTTT. As protein: CASSEGAATNEKLFF.